The sequence of this T cell receptor beta chain was determined in a study of blood T cell repertoires in COVID-19. This CDR3 spans 14 amino acids. Looked up from germline, CDR1 is LNHNV and CDR2 is YYDKDF (reference sequence). The junction had 6 bases not matched to a gene; V was cut back by 5 bases and J by 6 bases. Sequencing used immunoSEQ multiplex PCR; TCRdb keeps in-frame clones, though not all of them. The table includes 190,000 or so clones, around 85% detected once. The chain carries TRBV15 and TRBJ2-4, with TRBD1 matching 8 bases. The TCR sequence derives from a woman of 80 years or more with acute or convalescent COVID-19. Source material: peripheral blood. As DNA, the CDR3 is TGTGCCACCAGCGGGAGGACAGGGAGAAACATTCAGTACTTC. This encodes CATSGRTGRNIQYF.